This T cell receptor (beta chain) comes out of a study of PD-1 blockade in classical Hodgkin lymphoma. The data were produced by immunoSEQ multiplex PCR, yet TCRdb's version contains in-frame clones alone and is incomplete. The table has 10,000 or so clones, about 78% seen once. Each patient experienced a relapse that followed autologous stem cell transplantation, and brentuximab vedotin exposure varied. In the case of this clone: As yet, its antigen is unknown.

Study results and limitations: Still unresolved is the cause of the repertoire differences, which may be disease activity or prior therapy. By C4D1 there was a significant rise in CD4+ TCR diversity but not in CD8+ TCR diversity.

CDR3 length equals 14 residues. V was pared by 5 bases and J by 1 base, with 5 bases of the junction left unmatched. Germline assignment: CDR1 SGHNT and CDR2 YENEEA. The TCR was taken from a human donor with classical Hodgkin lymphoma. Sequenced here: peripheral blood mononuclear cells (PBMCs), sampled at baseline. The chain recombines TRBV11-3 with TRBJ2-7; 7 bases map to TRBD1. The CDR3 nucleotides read TGTGCCAGCAGCGTTGACAGGGCTTCCTACGAGCAGTACTTC. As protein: CASSVDRASYEQYF.